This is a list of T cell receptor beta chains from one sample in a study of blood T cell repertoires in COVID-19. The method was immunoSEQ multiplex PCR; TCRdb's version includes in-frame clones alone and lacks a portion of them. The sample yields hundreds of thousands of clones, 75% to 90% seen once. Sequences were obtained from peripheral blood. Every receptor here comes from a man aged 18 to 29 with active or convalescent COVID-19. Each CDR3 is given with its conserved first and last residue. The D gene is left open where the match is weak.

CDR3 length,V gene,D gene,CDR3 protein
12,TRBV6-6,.,CAGGISSYGYTF
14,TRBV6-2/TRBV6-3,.,CASSYSLAGTEAFF
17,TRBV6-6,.,CASSLRGVAANTGELFF
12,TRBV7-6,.,CASSLDSFEAFF
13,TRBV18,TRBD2,CASSPETGGKQFF
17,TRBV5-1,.,CASSYGGQRINFYEQYF
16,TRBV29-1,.,CSPRRGRKLAKNIQYF
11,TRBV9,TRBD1,CASSVDRAQFF
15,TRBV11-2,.,CASSAPGLKTTEAFF
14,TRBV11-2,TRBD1,CASSKTGDDQPQHF
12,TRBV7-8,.,CASSLQGLSPFF
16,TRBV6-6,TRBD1,CASSNGQGKANYGYTF
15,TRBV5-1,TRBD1,CASSFGTGFTDTQYF
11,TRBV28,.,CASSQAYGYTF
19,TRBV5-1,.,CASTKNRDTSPFMNTEAFF
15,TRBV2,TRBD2,CASMKREGYSSEQYF
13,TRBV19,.,CASSMAQGQPQHF
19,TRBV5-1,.,CASSLVANLGGSGANVLTF
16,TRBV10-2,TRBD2,CASRGGFGSGSDEQFF
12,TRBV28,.,CASSNIYNEQFF
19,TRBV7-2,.,CASSEFQRATVSSGNTIYF
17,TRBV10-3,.,CAISEGFWQGRSYEQYF
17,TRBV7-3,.,CASSLYRGSATNEKLFF
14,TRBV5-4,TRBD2,CASSKGTSSYEQYF
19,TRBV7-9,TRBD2,CASSLGASGRAQSTDTQYF
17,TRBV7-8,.,CASSGARRDRRPQPQHF
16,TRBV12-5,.,CASGFDGGGVNTEAFF
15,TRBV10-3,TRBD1,CAISERTGGNQPQHF
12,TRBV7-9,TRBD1,CASRGQTYEQYF
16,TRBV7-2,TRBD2,CASNPGGTGGRDTQYF
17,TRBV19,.,CASSARQGYEGNQPQHF
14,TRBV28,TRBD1,CASSWTGGASGYTF
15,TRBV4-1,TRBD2,CASSHSGRDTGELFF
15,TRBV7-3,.,CASSPGRSRTGELFF
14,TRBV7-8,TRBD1,CASNPTGGDQPQHF
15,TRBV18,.,CASSPTGSSYNEQFF
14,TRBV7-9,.,CASSSDSLQETQYF
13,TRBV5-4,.,CASSRGTDYEQYF
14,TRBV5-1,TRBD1,CASSPHRGLTEAFF
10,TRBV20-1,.,CSARSDGYTF
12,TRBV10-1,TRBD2,CASSEGGGPQYF
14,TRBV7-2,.,CASSLGGGWDTIYF
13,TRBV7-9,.,CASSLQGSGELFF
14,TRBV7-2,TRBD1,CASSLWTGNYGYTF
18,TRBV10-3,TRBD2,CAISDPELAGASRDEQFF
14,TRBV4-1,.,CASSQDPSRDEQFF
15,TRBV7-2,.,CASTEQQGSDQPQHF
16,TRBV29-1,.,CSVDVVWGVMNTEAFF
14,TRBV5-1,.,CASSLWTDNEKLFF
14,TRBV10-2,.,CASSEYRAQETQYF
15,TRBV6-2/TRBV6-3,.,CASSYNREMGQPQHF
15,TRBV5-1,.,CASSFRESVTDTQYF
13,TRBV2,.,CASQTGRNTEAFF
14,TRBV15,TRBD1,CATSTGTGWYEQYF
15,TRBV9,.,CASSAWGDTNEKLFF
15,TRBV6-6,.,CATRVIGQGPDTQYF
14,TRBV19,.,CASSIRVFGDTQYF